The 22 T cell receptor beta chains listed next were all sequenced from one sample in a study of T cells expressing NK-cell markers. TCRdb reprocessed the 5' RACE reads, with one entry per CDR3 protein and no DNA. Here the sample table reports a few hundred thousand distinct CDR3 sequences. The sequencing input was blood T cells: a sorted CD56 or NKG2C T cell subset, CD4+ or CD8+ T cells, or bulk PBMC T cells (not recorded which). These receptors originate from a man aged 18-69 years in good health.

The gene calls are TRBV18 and TRBJ2-3; TCRdb's assignment of TRBD1 cannot be checked, as there is no DNA. CDR3 length: 13 residues. CDR1 and CDR2 from the germline V gene are KGHSH and LQKENI. The CDR3 loop reads CASSGGPYDTQYF.

V usage is TRBV14 and J usage is TRBJ2-5; TCRdb picks TRBD1, but there is no DNA to check that call. Germline V CDR1 and CDR2: SGHDN, FVKESK. The CDR3 totals 14 residues. The CDR3: CASSHRTGWKTQYF.

CDR3 region: CASCPGTGAEQYF. The chain links TRBV5-1 to TRBJ2-7; without DNA, the TCRdb call of TRBD1 cannot be checked. The CDR3 runs 13 residues. CDR1 SGHRS and CDR2 YFSETQ come from the germline V gene. Supplemented by reference TRBV5-1 and TRBJ2-7, the full variable domain reads KAGVTQTPRYLIKTRGQQVTLSCSPISGHRSVSWYQQTPGQGLQFLFEYFSETQRNKGNFPGRFSGRQFSNSRSEMNVSTLELGDSALYLCASCPGTGAEQYFGPGTRLTVT.

The chain recombines TRBV20-1 with TRBJ2-3; TCRdb gives TRBD2 as the D gene, but with no DNA this cannot be confirmed. This CDR3 has 20 residues. Germline V gene sequence: CDR1 DFQATT, CDR2 SNEGSKA (reference sequence). Here the CDR3 reads CSARDIKRGSGGESTDTQYF.

The gene calls are TRBV2 and TRBJ2-5; absent DNA, TCRdb's TRBD1 call cannot be checked. Looked up from germline, CDR1 is SNHLY and CDR2 is FYNNEI. This CDR3 comprises 13 residues. CDR3 residues: CASSANPWETQYF.

The rearrangement joins TRBV15 to TRBJ2-2; TCRdb gives TRBD2 as the D gene, but with no DNA this cannot be confirmed. CDR3 length: 17 residues. CDR1 is LNHNV and CDR2 is YYDKDF in the germline V gene (reference sequence). CDR3 sequence: CATSRKAGETNTGELFF.

The chain has TRBV5-1 and TRBJ2-3; the TCRdb D gene call, TRBD1, has no DNA to confirm it. This CDR3 contains 14 residues. From germline, CDR1 is SGHRS and CDR2 YFSETQ. CDR3: CASSLLTGGDTQYF.

V and J are TRBV6-2 or TRBV6-3 and TRBJ2-7. CDR1 and CDR2 (germline): MNHEY, SVGEGT. This CDR3 has 14 amino acids. The CDR3 region is CASSFRRQGNEQYF.

The rearrangement links TRBV9 to TRBJ2-3; TCRdb lists TRBD1, though no DNA is available to test this call. The CDR3 totals 15 residues. Germline CDR1 reads SGDLS; CDR2 reads YYNGEE. This CDR3 reads CASSRTGANSDTQYF.

The rearrangement joins TRBV28 to TRBJ1-5; TCRdb calls TRBD1, which cannot be checked without DNA. CDR3 length equals 14 residues. Germline V gene lookup returns CDR1 MDHEN and CDR2 SYDVKM. CDR3 sequence reads: CASSFPDRYQPQHF.

The V call is TRBV29-1, the J call TRBJ2-7. This CDR3 comprises 13 residues. The germline V gene encodes CDR1 SQVTM and CDR2 ANQGSEA. CDR3 in amino acids: CSVARQGPNEQYF.

V is TRBV5-1 and J is TRBJ2-1; TCRdb designates TRBD1, a call that cannot be tested without DNA. The CDR3 covers 16 residues. Germline CDR1 is SGHRS and CDR2 is YFSETQ. The CDR3 protein is CASSRPDRIRRNEQFF.

The chain has TRBV5-1 and TRBJ1-3; the TCRdb D gene call, TRBD1, has no DNA to confirm it. Germline values: CDR1 SGHRS, CDR2 YFSETQ. The CDR3 loop spans 15 amino acids. The CDR3 protein is CASSWGDSSGNTIYF.

The rearrangement uses TRBV7-7 and TRBJ2-5; the D gene TCRdb calls, TRBD2, cannot be checked with no DNA. CDR3 size: 14 residues. Germline lookup yields CDR1 SSHAT and CDR2 FNYEAQ (reference sequence). CDR3 amino acids: CASSPRTSGGTQYF.

V and J are TRBV7-2 and TRBJ1-3. The CDR3 covers 15 residues. Germline V gene lookup returns CDR1 SGHTA and CDR2 FQGNSA. CDR3 sequence reads: CASSLFSGSGNTIYF.

The chain is built from TRBV12-3 or TRBV12-4 and TRBJ1-1; the TCRdb D gene call, TRBD1, has no DNA to confirm it. The CDR3 contains 17 residues. The CDR3 loop reads CASSPQGAVQVSTEAFF.

The chain links TRBV5-1 to TRBJ2-1; as DNA is missing, the TRBD2 call by TCRdb cannot be tested. Germline values: CDR1 SGHRS, CDR2 YFSETQ. This CDR3 spans 15 amino acids. This CDR3 is CASSMTSGGDFEQFF.

This chain uses TRBV6-1 with TRBJ2-7; TCRdb reports TRBD1, a call that lacks DNA to check it against. CDR1 and CDR2 from the germline V gene are MNHNS and SASEGT. CDR3 length: 16 amino acids. Here the CDR3 reads CASSPTGQRSSYEQYF.

The V and J genes are TRBV6-1 and TRBJ2-7; TCRdb proposes TRBD1, but this gene call is untestable without DNA. The CDR3 contains 15 residues. Germline CDR1 and CDR2: MNHNS and SASEGT. CDR3 sequence: CASSERWTDTQEQYF.

The chain joins TRBV28 to TRBJ1-3. The CDR3 is 14 residues long. The germline V gene encodes CDR1 MDHEN and CDR2 SYDVKM. This CDR3 is CASSRQSSGNTIYF.

The chain joins TRBV4-2 to TRBJ2-3; TCRdb lists TRBD1, though no DNA is available to test this call. Germline CDR1 reads LGHNA; CDR2 reads YNFKEQ. This CDR3 contains 15 residues. This CDR3 reads CASSLRPDRGDTQYF.

This rearrangement joins TRBV5-5 to TRBJ1-2; TCRdb gives TRBD1 as the D gene, but with no DNA this cannot be confirmed. The CDR3 is 14 amino acids. Germline loops: CDR1 SGHKS, CDR2 YYEKEE (reference sequence). The CDR3 loop is CASSLEFRGYGYTF. The full variable domain, completed using reference TRBV5-5 and TRBJ1-2, is DAGVTQSPTHLIKTRGQQVTLRCSPISGHKSVSWYQQVLGQGPQFIFQYYEKEERGRGNFPDRFSARQFPNYSSELNVNALLLGDSALYLCASSLEFRGYGYTFGSGTRLTVV.